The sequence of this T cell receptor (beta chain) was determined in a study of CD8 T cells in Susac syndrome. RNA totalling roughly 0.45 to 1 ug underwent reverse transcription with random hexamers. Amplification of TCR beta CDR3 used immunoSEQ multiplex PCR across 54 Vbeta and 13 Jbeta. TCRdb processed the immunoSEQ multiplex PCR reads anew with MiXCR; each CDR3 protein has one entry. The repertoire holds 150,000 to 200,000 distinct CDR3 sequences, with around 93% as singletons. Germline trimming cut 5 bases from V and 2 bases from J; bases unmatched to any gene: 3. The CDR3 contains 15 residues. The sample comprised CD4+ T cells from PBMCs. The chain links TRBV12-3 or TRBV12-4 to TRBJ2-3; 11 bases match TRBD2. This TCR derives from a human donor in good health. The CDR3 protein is CASSNSGGATDTQYF. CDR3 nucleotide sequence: TGTGCCAGCAGTAATAGCGGGGGGGCCACAGATACGCAGTATTTT.